These 28 T cell receptor beta chains share one sample of origin, sequenced in a study of PD-1 blockade in classical Hodgkin lymphoma. TCRdb's table, derived via immunoSEQ multiplex PCR, lists solely in-frame clones and lacks some. In the table there are 80,000 to 100,000 clones, roughly 92% of which are singletons. Autologous stem cell transplantation was followed by relapse in every patient, and brentuximab vedotin exposure varied. The sequenced sample was peripheral blood mononuclear cells (PBMCs), obtained at baseline. These TCRs come from a human donor with classical Hodgkin lymphoma.

DNA for the CDR3: TGCGCCAGCAGCTTGATGGGGGGCGACCAGCCCCAGCATTTT. This sequence encodes CASSLMGGDQPQHF. The chain uses TRBV5-1 and TRBJ1-5; possible D gene TRBD1, 6 bases. V gave up 1 base and J gave up 7 bases, with 12 bases separating them. The CDR3 has 14 residues. Germline V lookup: CDR1 SGHRS, CDR2 YFSETQ.

The chain links TRBV7-3 to TRBJ2-7; the D is unclear. There are 17 residues in the CDR3. Trimming left V 1 base short and J 2 bases short, with 18 bases between. Germline lookup yields CDR1 SGHTA and CDR2 FQGTGA. The CDR3 here is CASSLMPTPSNPYEQYF. As DNA, the CDR3 is TGTGCCAGCAGCTTAATGCCGACCCCATCAAATCCCTACGAGCAGTACTTC. The variable domain in full, with the rest retrieved from reference TRBV7-3 and TRBJ2-7, is GAGVSQTPSNKVTEKGKYVELRCDPISGHTALYWYRQSLGQGPEFLIYFQGTGAADDSGLPNDRFFAVRPEGSVSTLKIQRTERGDSAVYLCASSLMPTPSNPYEQYFGPGTRLTVT.

The rearrangement links TRBV4-1 to TRBJ1-2; maybe TRBD1 (5 bases). The CDR3 is made up of 13 amino acids. Looked up from germline, CDR1 is MGHRA and CDR2 is YSYEKL. The germline V and J ends were trimmed by 0 bases and 6 bases, with 8 bases remaining between them. The CDR3 loop reads CASSQEAGNGYTF. The CDR3 DNA reads as TGCGCCAGCAGCCAAGAAGCAGGGAATGGCTACACCTTC.

This clone appeared a single time. J is TRBJ2-2 and V is TRBV18; 11 positions match TRBD1. CDR1 KGHSH and CDR2 LQKENI come from the germline V gene. This CDR3 region has 16 residues. With V trimmed by 2 bases and J by 7 bases, 6 bases remained unmatched. The CDR3: CASSPRGQGAGGELFF. The CDR3 DNA reads as TGTGCCAGCTCACCAAGAGGACAGGGGGCAGGCGGGGAGCTGTTTTTT.

The V and J genes are TRBV19 and TRBJ1-2; no reliable D call. The germline V gene has CDR1 LNHDA and CDR2 SQIVND (reference sequence). V lost 3 bases and J lost 5, with 4 bases in between. The CDR3 is 11 amino acids. The CDR3 region has the DNA TGTGCCAGTAGTATTGGATATGGCTACACCTTC. It codes for CASSIGYGYTF.

V and J are TRBV7-6 and TRBJ2-7, with D possibly matching TRBD1 (6 bases). The germline V gene has CDR1 SGHVS and CDR2 FNYEAQ. V dropped 4 bases and J dropped 3 bases, with 13 bases sitting between them. This CDR3 is built from 14 residues. Here the CDR3 reads CASSSGAQGYEQYF. Written as DNA, the CDR3 is TGTGCCAGCAGCTCCGGGGCACAGGGCTACGAGCAGTACTTC.

This clone was detected once. This chain connects TRBV27 to TRBJ2-7, with a possible D match to TRBD1 (6 bases). This CDR3 is 13 amino acids long. Looked up from germline, CDR1 is MNHEY and CDR2 is SMNVEV (reference sequence). Trimming cost V 4 bases and J 1 base, with 8 bases left between them. DNA of the CDR3: TGTGCCAGCAGTTCCGGACAGTCCTACGAGCAGTACTTC. As protein: CASSSGQSYEQYF.

V gene TRBV27 combines with J gene TRBJ1-5; D unclear. Trimming left V 3 bases short and J 3 bases short, with 15 bases between. Germline values: CDR1 MNHEY, CDR2 SMNVEV (reference sequence). The CDR3 has 16 residues. DNA of the CDR3: TGTGCCAGCAGTTTCTCAAGAGGAGGGTCCAATCAGCCCCAGCATTTT. Amino acid sequence: CASSFSRGGSNQPQHF.

The J gene is TRBJ2-7, the V gene TRBV5-4, with TRBD2 matching over 7 bases. Germline loops: CDR1 SGHNT, CDR2 YYREEE (reference sequence). The ends lost 4 bases at V and 7 bases at J; junction bases unmatched: 8. The CDR3 is 13 residues long. The CDR3 spells CASSPTSLGEQYF. The CDR3 DNA sequence: TGTGCCAGCAGCCCGACTAGCCTGGGGGAGCAGTACTTC.

The rearrangement uses TRBV10-2 and TRBJ2-1, with 7 bases fitting TRBD1. V lost 4 bases, J lost 7 bases, and 4 bases stayed unmatched. Germline CDR1 and CDR2: WSHSY and SAAADI. The CDR3 sequence is 13 residues long. The CDR3 sequence is CASSARGWNEQFF. The CDR3 DNA reads TGCGCCAGCAGTGCCAGGGGGTGGAATGAGCAGTTCTTC.

The J gene is TRBJ2-1, the V gene TRBV6-6; 9 nucleotides match TRBD2. From germline, CDR1 is MNHNY and CDR2 SVGAGI (reference sequence). This CDR3 contains 16 residues. The V gene end was trimmed by 6 bases and the J gene end by 0 bases; junction bases not matched to a gene: 6. The CDR3: CASSEPSGVSYNEQFF. CDR3 nucleotide sequence: TGTGCCAGCAGCGAGCCTAGCGGGGTCTCCTACAATGAGCAGTTCTTC.

The chain is built from TRBV18 and TRBJ1-3, with D unclear. Per the germline V gene, CDR1 is KGHSH and CDR2 is LQKENI. Trimming took off 3 bases at V and 1 base at J, with 7 bases between the two ends. The CDR3 spans 14 residues. In DNA form, the CDR3 reads TGTGCCAGCTCACCTTCGCGGTCTGGAAACACCATATATTTT. It yields the protein CASSPSRSGNTIYF.

J is TRBJ2-5 and V is TRBV2, with D possibly matching TRBD1 (6 bases). CDR3 length: 13 residues. The ends were cut back, 1 base at V and 5 bases at J, with 8 bases in the middle. Germline assignment: CDR1 SNHLY and CDR2 FYNNEI. CDR3 nucleotides: TGTGCCAGCAGTGAAGTCACAGGGGAGACCCAGTACTTC. Its protein is CASSEVTGETQYF. The full variable domain, its missing parts supplied by reference TRBV2 and TRBJ2-5, is EPEVTQTPSHQVTQMGQEVILRCVPISNHLYFYWYRQILGQKVEFLVSFYNNEISEKSEIFDDQFSVERPDGSNFTLKIRSTKLEDSAMYFCASSEVTGETQYFGPGTRLLVL.

This chain uses TRBV5-4 with TRBJ2-7, with TRBD2 as a possible D gene (5 bases). V gave up 1 base and J gave up 4 bases, with 9 bases separating them. This CDR3 spans 13 amino acids. The germline CDR1 and CDR2 sequences are SGHNT and YYREEE (reference sequence). The CDR3 DNA reads as TGTGCCAGCAGCTTGAACGGGATTTACGAGCAGTACTTC. It translates to CASSLNGIYEQYF.

As DNA, the CDR3 is TGTGCCAGCCGACTAGCGGTGAGCACAGATACGCAGTATTTT. Its translation: CASRLAVSTDTQYF. V gene TRBV27 combines with J gene TRBJ2-3; 9 bases line up with TRBD2. This CDR3 contains 14 residues. Germline loops: CDR1 MNHEY, CDR2 SMNVEV (reference sequence). With 8 bases clipped from V and 0 bases from J, the junction kept 3 bases outside the gene matches.

The V gene is TRBV4-1, the J gene TRBJ2-2; TRBD2 matches 10 bases. The CDR3 is 16 residues long. Germline values: CDR1 MGHRA, CDR2 YSYEKL. The V gene end was trimmed by 4 bases and the J gene end by 5 bases; junction bases not matched to a gene: 7. The CDR3: CASSPLAGRETGELFF. CDR3 nucleotide sequence: TGCGCCAGCAGCCCACTAGCGGGGAGGGAGACCGGGGAGCTGTTTTTT.

The chain has TRBV7-9 and TRBJ2-7, with unresolved D. V shed 5 bases and J shed 5 bases, with 22 bases lying between them. Germline CDR1 reads SEHNR; CDR2 reads FQNEAQ (reference sequence). The CDR3 covers 16 residues. CDR3 sequence reads: CASSHPGWTSKDEQYF. Written as DNA, the CDR3 is TGTGCCAGCAGCCACCCCGGGTGGACCTCCAAGGACGAGCAGTACTTC.

The chain is built from TRBV30 and TRBJ1-1; 8 bases fit TRBD1. The germline CDR1 and CDR2 sequences are GTSNPN and SVGIG (reference sequence). The CDR3 totals 12 residues. The V and J ends lost 8 bases and 5 bases, in that order; junction bases with no gene match: 7. CDR3 amino acids: CAAQGAWTEAFF. In DNA, the CDR3 is TGTGCCGCCCAGGGGGCTTGGACTGAAGCTTTCTTT.

The rearrangement joins TRBV10-3 to TRBJ1-4, with a weak D call TRBD1 (5 bases). Per germline, CDR1 ENHRY and CDR2 SYGVKD. V was shortened by 8 bases and J by 8 bases, with 18 bases between the two germline ends. CDR3 size: 14 residues. The CDR3 DNA follows: TGTGCCATCGGGGGTGGCGGCCTAGGGGAAAAACTGTTTTTT. Translation gives CAIGGGGLGEKLFF.

The rearrangement uses TRBV6-5 and TRBJ1-1, with D perhaps matching TRBD1 (5 bases). V lost 8 bases and J 2 bases, leaving 9 bases between the germline ends. The length of the CDR3 is 12 residues. Germline CDR1 MNHEY, CDR2 SVGAGI. The CDR3 nucleotides are TGTGCCAGCCAGGGAGCTAACACTGAAGCTTTCTTT. Protein product: CASQGANTEAFF.

The V gene is TRBV29-1, the J gene TRBJ1-2; the D is unclear. Germline loops: CDR1 SQVTM, CDR2 ANQGSEA. The V and J ends lost 1 base and 7 bases respectively, with 7 bases between them. The length of the CDR3 is 11 residues. CDR3 region: CSVEVRAGYTF. DNA of the CDR3: TGCAGCGTTGAAGTAAGAGCTGGCTACACCTTC.

This chain connects TRBV7-2 to TRBJ2-3; 10 bases align to TRBD2. The CDR3 has 18 amino acids. CDR1 is SGHTA and CDR2 is FQGNSA in the germline V gene. V was pared by 6 bases and J by 3 bases, with 15 bases of the junction left unmatched. The CDR3 nucleotides read TGTGCCAGCAGTTATCCTCTATTAGCGGGAGGTCCAACAGATACGCAGTATTTT. Residues: CASSYPLLAGGPTDTQYF.

This sequence joins TRBV19 and TRBJ2-2, with 12 bases that match TRBD2. The length of the CDR3 is 16 residues. Germline loops: CDR1 LNHDA, CDR2 SQIVND (reference sequence). The ends lost 7 bases at V and 5 bases at J; junction bases unmatched: 8. This chain's CDR3 is CASTLLAGGRTGELFF. The CDR3 DNA sequence: TGTGCCAGTACCCTCCTAGCGGGAGGGCGTACCGGGGAGCTGTTTTTT.

The chain carries TRBV6-1 and TRBJ1-5; no clear D. Trimming removed 4 bases from V and 2 bases from J, with 15 bases in between. The CDR3 is made up of 16 amino acids. CDR1 MNHNS and CDR2 SASEGT come from the germline V gene. The DNA of the CDR3 is TGTGCCAGCAGTGGTCTCCCTCTCAAGGGCAATCAGCCCCAGCATTTT. It encodes CASSGLPLKGNQPQHF.

Worth noting for this clone: The sample has other DNA sequences that encode this CDR3 too. The V and J genes are TRBV5-1 and TRBJ2-3, with TRBD2 matching 13 bases. Trimming removed 3 bases from V and 3 bases from J; junction bases left unmatched: 4. Germline values: CDR1 SGHRS, CDR2 YFSETQ. This CDR3 is built from 16 residues. This CDR3 reads CASSYRTSGSTDTQYF. The DNA for the CDR3 is TGCGCCAGCAGCTACCGGACTAGCGGGAGTACAGATACGCAGTATTTT.

This chain connects TRBV7-9 to TRBJ2-3, with TRBD2 matching 11 bases. V shed 4 bases, J shed 0 bases, and the junction held 3 bases outside the gene matches. This CDR3 has 16 amino acids. The germline gives CDR1 SEHNR, CDR2 FQNEAQ (reference sequence). The CDR3 nucleotides read TGTGCCAGCAGCTCGACTAGCGGGGCCAGCACAGATACGCAGTATTTT. This encodes CASSSTSGASTDTQYF. Variable domain in full (rest from reference TRBV7-9 and TRBJ2-3): DTGVSQNPRHKITKRGQNVTFRCDPISEHNRLYWYRQTLGQGPEFLTYFQNEAQLEKSRLLSDRFSAERPKGSFSTLEIQRTEQGDSAMYLCASSSTSGASTDTQYFGPGTRLTVL.

The chain has TRBV6-6 and TRBJ2-1; a weak D match, TRBD2 (5 bases). Trimming left V 4 bases short and J 12 bases short, with 7 bases between. Per the germline V gene, CDR1 is MNHNY and CDR2 is SVGAGI (reference sequence). This CDR3 has 10 residues. CDR3 sequence reads: CASSSGLQFF. The DNA for the CDR3 is TGTGCCAGCAGTTCAGGACTGCAGTTCTTC.

The chain has TRBV29-1 and TRBJ2-3, with no clear D. CDR1 is SQVTM and CDR2 is ANQGSEA in the germline V gene. V shed 4 bases and J shed 4 bases, with 12 bases lying between them. The CDR3 spans 13 residues. The chain's CDR3 is CSVVKIGSDTQYF. In nucleotides, the CDR3 is TGCAGCGTTGTTAAGATAGGCTCAGATACGCAGTATTTT.